The rows below give T cell receptor beta chains drawn from one sample of a study of MAIT cells during Salmonella Paratyphi A infection. Via MiXCR, TCRdb re-called the 5' RACE reads, giving one row per CDR3 protein. This sample has about 730 distinct CDR3 sequences, with roughly a third found just once. Sequences were derived from MAIT cells from PBMCs, sampled at the last sampling point of the challenge study. These receptors originate from a person aged 18 to 75 who was deliberately infected with Salmonella Paratyphi A in a paratyphoid fever challenge study. Both conserved end residues are part of each CDR3. D genes are given only for firm matches. The size of a clone is reported for some rows only, either as once, few or many, or as a class for expanded clones.

abundance: NA
v_gene: TRBV20-1
d_gene: TRBD2
j_gene: TRBJ2-2
CDR3aa: CSARDRAGGDHGELFF
CDR3nt: TGCAGTGCTAGAGATAGAGCGGGGGGGGACCACGGGGAGCTGTTTTTT

abundance: few
v_gene: TRBV20-1
d_gene: NA
j_gene: TRBJ1-1
CDR3aa: CSAGGGRDTEAFF
CDR3nt: TGCAGTGCCGGTGGGGGAAGAGACACTGAAGCTTTCTTT

abundance: large
v_gene: TRBV4-3
d_gene: NA
j_gene: TRBJ2-6
CDR3aa: CASSQDEGAGANVLTF
CDR3nt: TGCGCCAGCAGCCAAGATGAGGGGGCTGGGGCCAACGTCCTGACTTTC

abundance: NA
v_gene: TRBV7-9
d_gene: NA
j_gene: TRBJ2-2
CDR3aa: CASSPEGERNTGELFF
CDR3nt: TGTGCCAGCAGCCCCGAGGGGGAGCGGAACACCGGGGAGCTGTTTTTT

abundance: large
v_gene: TRBV7-7
d_gene: TRBD2
j_gene: TRBJ2-7
CDR3aa: CASSWVRLASYEQYF
CDR3nt: TGTGCTAGCAGCTGGGTCCGACTAGCGTCCTACGAGCAGTACTTC

abundance: medium-sized
v_gene: TRBV19
d_gene: NA
j_gene: TRBJ2-3
CDR3aa: CASTSPGDGGRTDTQYF
CDR3nt: TGTGCCAGTACCTCCCCCGGGGACGGGGGACGGACAGATACGCAGTATTTT

abundance: NA
v_gene: TRBV4-1
d_gene: NA
j_gene: TRBJ2-1
CDR3aa: CASSQNLGQPSAYEQFF
CDR3nt: TGCGCCAGCAGCCAAAACCTAGGACAGCCCTCAGCGTATGAGCAGTTCTTC

abundance: medium-sized
v_gene: TRBV4-2
d_gene: TRBD2
j_gene: TRBJ2-1
CDR3aa: CASSQEGGGAYNEQFF
CDR3nt: TGTGCCAGCAGCCAAGAAGGCGGGGGGGCCTACAATGAGCAGTTCTTC

abundance: few
v_gene: TRBV15
d_gene: NA
j_gene: TRBJ2-1
CDR3aa: CATSRDLPTVVAYNEQFF
CDR3nt: TGTGCCACCAGCAGAGATCTGCCGACAGTGGTGGCCTACAATGAGCAGTTCTTC

abundance: few
v_gene: TRBV20-1
d_gene: NA
j_gene: TRBJ1-5
CDR3aa: CSAREPGDGYQPQHF
CDR3nt: TGCAGTGCTAGAGAACCCGGGGACGGGTATCAGCCCCAGCATTTT

abundance: large
v_gene: TRBV4-2
d_gene: TRBD2
j_gene: TRBJ2-5
CDR3aa: CASSQDRGGQETQYF
CDR3nt: TGTGCCAGCAGCCAAGATCGGGGGGGGCAAGAGACCCAGTACTTC

abundance: few
v_gene: TRBV10-3
d_gene: NA
j_gene: TRBJ2-1
CDR3aa: CAISETGSSYNEQFF
CDR3nt: TGTGCCATCAGCGAAACAGGGAGCTCCTACAATGAGCAGTTCTTC

abundance: NA
v_gene: TRBV19
d_gene: TRBD1
j_gene: TRBJ2-7
CDR3aa: CASSIASDRGLGEQYF
CDR3nt: TGTGCCAGTAGTATAGCGTCGGACAGGGGGCTTGGCGAGCAGTACTTC

abundance: NA
v_gene: TRBV6-4
d_gene: TRBD2
j_gene: TRBJ2-2
CDR3aa: CASSEAGGPGELFF
CDR3nt: TGTGCCAGCAGTGAAGCGGGGGGGCCCGGGGAGCTGTTTTTT

abundance: hyperexpanded
v_gene: TRBV15
d_gene: NA
j_gene: TRBJ2-7
CDR3aa: CATSSSNRVGDEQYF
CDR3nt: TGTGCCACCAGCAGCAGTAACAGGGTAGGAGATGAGCAGTACTTC

abundance: NA
v_gene: TRBV4-2
d_gene: NA
j_gene: TRBJ2-6
CDR3aa: CASSQDLSSGANVLTF
CDR3nt: TGTGCCAGCAGCCAAGATCTCAGCTCTGGGGCCAACGTCCTGACTTTC

abundance: large
v_gene: TRBV6-4
d_gene: NA
j_gene: TRBJ2-3
CDR3aa: CASSGAEHTDTQYF
CDR3nt: TGTGCCAGCAGTGGTGCGGAGCACACAGATACGCAGTATTTT

abundance: few
v_gene: TRBV6-4
d_gene: NA
j_gene: TRBJ2-2
CDR3aa: CASSDNPGQNTGELFF
CDR3nt: TGTGCCAGCAGTGACAACCCGGGACAAAACACCGGGGAGCTGTTTTTT

abundance: NA
v_gene: TRBV20-1
d_gene: TRBD1
j_gene: TRBJ2-7
CDR3aa: CSARDREYEQYF
CDR3nt: TGCAGTGCTAGGGACAGGGAATACGAGCAGTACTTC

abundance: large
v_gene: TRBV4-3
d_gene: TRBD2
j_gene: TRBJ2-1
CDR3aa: CASSQESGGSYNEQFF
CDR3nt: TGCGCCAGCAGCCAAGAGTCGGGGGGCTCCTACAATGAGCAGTTCTTC

abundance: NA
v_gene: TRBV15
d_gene: NA
j_gene: TRBJ2-1
CDR3aa: CATSPRGATYNEQFF
CDR3nt: TGTGCCACCAGCCCCCGGGGGGCCACCTACAATGAGCAGTTCTTC

abundance: NA
v_gene: TRBV6-4
d_gene: NA
j_gene: TRBJ2-1
CDR3aa: CASSDLVSGPNEQFF
CDR3nt: TGTGCCAGCAGTGATCTAGTCTCCGGTCCCAATGAGCAGTTCTTC

abundance: NA
v_gene: TRBV4-3
d_gene: TRBD2
j_gene: TRBJ2-2
CDR3aa: CASSHLTSGGAVGAGELFF
CDR3nt: TGCGCCAGCAGCCACCTAACTAGCGGGGGGGCCGTGGGGGCCGGGGAGCTGTTTTTT

abundance: NA
v_gene: TRBV6-4
d_gene: TRBD2
j_gene: TRBJ2-1
CDR3aa: CASSALAGSYNEQFF
CDR3nt: TGTGCCAGCAGTGCACTAGCGGGCTCCTACAATGAGCAGTTCTTC

abundance: few
v_gene: TRBV20-1
d_gene: NA
j_gene: TRBJ1-1
CDR3aa: CSAKPTDMNTEAFF
CDR3nt: TGCAGTGCTAAACCGACAGATATGAACACTGAAGCTTTCTTT

abundance: NA
v_gene: TRBV5-4
d_gene: NA
j_gene: TRBJ2-1
CDR3aa: CASSLLFGYNEQFF
CDR3nt: TGTGCCAGCAGCTTGTTATTCGGCTACAATGAGCAGTTCTTC

abundance: few
v_gene: TRBV20-1
d_gene: NA
j_gene: TRBJ1-1
CDR3aa: CSAPRGEGTEAFF
CDR3nt: TGCAGTGCTCCGCGAGGGGAGGGAACTGAAGCTTTCTTT

abundance: large
v_gene: TRBV15
d_gene: NA
j_gene: TRBJ2-7
CDR3aa: CATSPAEGQPDYEQCF
CDR3nt: TGTGCCACCAGCCCGGCCGAGGGGCAGCCCGACTACGAGCAGTGCTTC

abundance: NA
v_gene: TRBV20-1
d_gene: TRBD1
j_gene: TRBJ1-6
CDR3aa: CSARDRTGSSPLHF
CDR3nt: TGCAGTGCTAGAGATAGGACAGGGAGTTCACCCCTCCACTTT

abundance: medium-sized
v_gene: TRBV20-1
d_gene: TRBD1
j_gene: TRBJ1-6
CDR3aa: CSANYGTGSSPLHF
CDR3nt: TGCAGTGCTAACTACGGGACAGGGTCTTCACCCCTCCACTTT

abundance: few
v_gene: TRBV4-2
d_gene: NA
j_gene: TRBJ2-1
CDR3aa: CASSQDIEWAAYNEQFF
CDR3nt: TGTGCCAGCAGCCAAGATATCGAGTGGGCGGCTTACAATGAGCAGTTCTTC

abundance: few
v_gene: TRBV20-1
d_gene: NA
j_gene: TRBJ2-7
CDR3aa: CSARGQRSSYEQYF
CDR3nt: TGCAGTGCTAGAGGCCAGCGGAGCTCCTACGAGCAGTACTTC

abundance: medium-sized
v_gene: TRBV6-5
d_gene: TRBD1
j_gene: TRBJ1-5
CDR3aa: CASSYSGTGAAVTQPQHF
CDR3nt: TGTGCCAGCAGTTACTCGGGGACAGGGGCCGCGGTAACTCAGCCCCAGCATTTT

abundance: NA
v_gene: TRBV6-4
d_gene: TRBD1
j_gene: TRBJ2-1
CDR3aa: CASSDGEGANEQFF
CDR3nt: TGTGCCAGCAGTGACGGCGAGGGGGCCAATGAGCAGTTCTTC

abundance: NA
v_gene: TRBV20-1
d_gene: NA
j_gene: TRBJ1-6
CDR3aa: CSARAPGDNSPLHF
CDR3nt: TGCAGTGCTAGAGCGCCAGGGGACAATTCACCCCTCCACTTT

abundance: medium-sized
v_gene: TRBV5-1
d_gene: NA
j_gene: TRBJ2-7
CDR3aa: CASTPGGGRSGEQYF
CDR3nt: TGCGCCAGCACGCCGGGTGGGGGGCGCAGCGGCGAGCAGTACTTC

abundance: NA
v_gene: TRBV30
d_gene: TRBD1
j_gene: TRBJ1-1
CDR3aa: CAWSVWGQEAFF
CDR3nt: TGTGCCTGGAGTGTCTGGGGACAGGAAGCTTTCTTT

abundance: NA
v_gene: TRBV4-1
d_gene: NA
j_gene: TRBJ2-6
CDR3aa: CASSQDPGAGANVLTF
CDR3nt: TGCGCCAGCAGCCAAGATCCGGGAGCTGGGGCCAACGTCCTGACTTTC

abundance: NA
v_gene: TRBV7-6
d_gene: NA
j_gene: TRBJ1-2
CDR3aa: CASSPEAAVYGYTF
CDR3nt: TGTGCCAGCAGCCCCGAGGCGGCAGTCTATGGCTACACCTTC

abundance: NA
v_gene: TRBV6-1
d_gene: NA
j_gene: TRBJ2-3
CDR3aa: CASSRGRDTDTQYF
CDR3nt: TGTGCCAGCAGCCGGGGGCGGGATACAGATACGCAGTATTTT

abundance: NA
v_gene: TRBV4-3
d_gene: NA
j_gene: TRBJ2-6
CDR3aa: CASSQDGTTGANVLTF
CDR3nt: TGCGCCAGCAGCCAAGATGGGACAACTGGGGCCAACGTCCTGACTTTC

abundance: few
v_gene: TRBV6-4
d_gene: TRBD2
j_gene: TRBJ2-1
CDR3aa: CASSDSSGGANEQFF
CDR3nt: TGTGCCAGCAGTGACTCTAGCGGGGGGGCCAATGAGCAGTTCTTC

abundance: NA
v_gene: TRBV10-3
d_gene: TRBD1
j_gene: TRBJ1-1
CDR3aa: CAISEDLGQGNTEAFF
CDR3nt: TGTGCCATCAGTGAAGACCTGGGACAGGGGAACACTGAAGCTTTCTTT

abundance: NA
v_gene: TRBV12-3/TRBV12-4
d_gene: NA
j_gene: TRBJ2-6
CDR3aa: CASSLGGTESSGANVLTF
CDR3nt: TGTGCCAGCAGTTTAGGTGGGACGGAGAGCTCTGGGGCCAACGTCCTGACTTTC

abundance: NA
v_gene: TRBV20-1
d_gene: NA
j_gene: TRBJ1-4
CDR3aa: CSAPRGETEKLFF
CDR3nt: TGCAGTGCACCAAGGGGTGAAACTGAAAAACTGTTTTTT

abundance: few
v_gene: TRBV9
d_gene: NA
j_gene: TRBJ2-3
CDR3aa: CASSVGTRRTDTQYF
CDR3nt: TGTGCCAGCAGCGTAGGAACCCGACGCACAGATACGCAGTATTTT